These 31 T cell receptor beta chains share one sample of origin, sequenced in a study of T cell repertoires in cytomegalovirus infection. TCRdb fed the reads into MiXCR, producing one record per CDR3 protein. The data hold about 230,000 distinct CDR3 sequences, with over 20% observed a single time. Material: CD8+ T cells from PBMCs. Receptors were obtained from a human donor in good health (CMV status not recorded). Some clones in this sample may be carry-over from other donors' samples.

This clonotype was recorded a few times. This chain uses TRBV29-1 with TRBJ2-1; the D is unclear. Germline-derived CDR1 and CDR2 are SQVTM and ANQGSEA. Between the trimmed V and J ends, which lost 1 base and 9 bases, there was a span of 10 bases. This CDR3 comprises 12 residues. Here the CDR3 reads CSVEGGEPEQFF. In DNA, the CDR3 is TGCAGCGTTGAAGGAGGCGAACCTGAGCAGTTCTTC.

The J gene is TRBJ2-1, the V gene TRBV30; 8 nucleotides agree with TRBD1. This CDR3 is built from 16 residues. The germline CDR1 and CDR2 sequences are GTSNPN and SVGIG (reference sequence). The V segment lost 3 bases and the J segment 0 bases; nucleotides outside the gene matches: 7. CDR3 in amino acids: CAWRGRTGSSYNEQFF. In DNA form, the CDR3 reads TGTGCCTGGAGGGGGAGGACAGGGAGCTCCTACAATGAGCAGTTCTTC.

In its sample, this clonotype was seen a few times. The genes are TRBV27 and TRBJ2-7; D is possibly TRBD2 (5 bases). The CDR3 spans 13 residues. Germline values: CDR1 MNHEY, CDR2 SMNVEV (reference sequence). The V gene lost 4 bases and the J gene lost 5 bases, with 12 bases spanning the gap. The chain's CDR3 is CASSSRTWNEQYF. In DNA form, the CDR3 reads TGTGCCAGCAGTTCCCGGACTTGGAACGAGCAGTACTTC.

In this sample, this clonotype turned up many times. The chain carries TRBV28 and TRBJ1-2; D gene ambiguous. V was clipped by 5 bases and J by 8 bases, with 27 bases between them. There are 17 residues in the CDR3. CDR1 and CDR2 from the germline V gene are MDHEN and SYDVKM. CDR3 amino acids: CASSPSLLTTQTRGYTF. The CDR3 DNA reads as TGTGCCAGCAGTCCGAGTCTGCTTACGACACAGACTAGAGGCTACACCTTC.

The chain uses TRBV7-2 and TRBJ2-7; 10 bases agree with TRBD1. The CDR3 runs to 15 residues. Germline lookup yields CDR1 SGHTA and CDR2 FQGNSA. The trim removed 5 bases at V and 5 bases at J, leaving 9 bases unmatched. The CDR3 loop is CASSLRTGGRDEQYF. The CDR3 nucleotides are TGTGCCAGCAGCCTCAGGACAGGGGGTAGGGACGAGCAGTACTTC.

The chain has TRBV2 and TRBJ2-7; D may be TRBD1 (5 bases). The CDR3 length is 14 residues. Deletions cut 3 bases from V and 3 bases from J, with 12 bases between. In germline, CDR1 is SNHLY, CDR2 FYNNEI. The CDR3 reads CASSEIGVRYEQYF. The CDR3 coding sequence is TGTGCCAGCAGTGAGATAGGGGTGCGCTACGAGCAGTACTTC.

This clonotype was counted many times. The chain links TRBV7-2 to TRBJ2-7; weak D call: TRBD1 (6 bases). This CDR3 comprises 16 residues. Looked up from germline, CDR1 is SGHTA and CDR2 is FQGNSA. With 2 bases removed from V and 0 bases from J, the gap between germline ends came to 14 bases. The CDR3 nucleotides are TGTGCCAGCAGCTTACATATAGACAGGAGCTCCTACGAGCAGTACTTC. Translated, it gives CASSLHIDRSSYEQYF.

The gene calls are TRBV5-6 and TRBJ2-1, with D perhaps TRBD1 or TRBD2 (5 bases each). Trimming cost V 4 bases and J 9 bases, with 11 bases left between them. This CDR3 contains 12 residues. Germline CDR1 and CDR2: SGHDT and YYEEEE. The CDR3 bases are TGTGCCAGCAGCCAGACCGGGGCTGAGCAGTTCTTC. It translates to CASSQTGAEQFF.

A few counts support this clonotype. This chain uses TRBV14 with TRBJ2-1, with 8 positions matching TRBD2. Trimming cost V 4 bases and J 3 bases; bases outside gene matches: 8. This CDR3 is 16 amino acids long. Germline V lookup: CDR1 SGHDN, CDR2 FVKESK. The CDR3 region has the DNA TGTGCCAGCAGCCCTGAAGCGGGGGTGTACTACAATGAGCAGTTCTTC. Translated: CASSPEAGVYYNEQFF.

This rearrangement joins TRBV10-2 to TRBJ2-3; possibly TRBD1 for D (5 bases). This CDR3 region has 14 residues. Germline assignment: CDR1 WSHSY and CDR2 SAAADI. With 4 bases removed from V and 0 bases from J, the gap between germline ends came to 8 bases. CDR3 sequence reads: CASSGQPSTDTQYF. CDR3 nucleotides: TGCGCCAGCAGTGGACAGCCTAGCACAGATACGCAGTATTTT.

By share, this clonotype ranks as medium-sized. The V gene is TRBV4-1, the J gene TRBJ2-1; TRBD2 matches 10 bases. The CDR3 spans 17 residues. Germline trimming cut 1 base from V and 3 bases from J; bases unmatched to any gene: 6. From germline, CDR1 is MGHRA and CDR2 YSYEKL. The DNA for the CDR3 is TGCGCCAGCAGCCAAGGCCCGCTAGCGGGGGACTACAATGAGCAGTTCTTC. Translating gives CASSQGPLAGDYNEQFF.

At least ten counts were recorded for this clonotype. This chain links TRBV7-2 with TRBJ1-2; TRBD1 is a possible D gene (5 bases). In germline, CDR1 is SGHTA, CDR2 FQGNSA. V was clipped by 5 bases and J by 6 bases, with 10 bases between them. This CDR3 comprises 12 residues. As DNA, the CDR3 is TGTGCCAGCAGCGCGGGGACGGATGGCTACACCTTC. Residues: CASSAGTDGYTF.

This clonotype was picked up a small number of times. The J gene is TRBJ2-7, the V gene TRBV12-3 or TRBV12-4, with TRBD1 identical over 9 bases. The CDR3 runs to 14 residues. Trimming took 7 bases from V and 5 from J; bases not matched to a gene: 9. The CDR3 loop is CASTPGQGVHEQYF. The CDR3 DNA reads as TGTGCCAGCACCCCGGGACAGGGTGTCCACGAGCAGTACTTC.

This clonotype has more than one count but fewer than ten. This chain connects TRBV5-8 to TRBJ2-2; possible D gene TRBD2, 5 bases. V lost 4 bases and J 0 bases, leaving 13 bases between the germline ends. Germline V lookup: CDR1 SGHTS, CDR2 YDEGEE. The CDR3 has 16 residues. The CDR3 region is CASSPEVVANTGELFF. In DNA form, the CDR3 reads TGTGCCAGCAGCCCGGAGGTAGTCGCGAACACCGGGGAGCTGTTTTTT.

This clonotype was seen just once. The gene calls are TRBV7-9 and TRBJ2-5; 7 positions agree with TRBD1. CDR1 is SEHNR and CDR2 is FQNEAQ in the germline V gene (reference sequence). CDR3 length: 14 residues. J was trimmed by 2 bases and V by 3 bases; bases with no gene match: 3. DNA of the CDR3: TGTGCCAGCAGCTTCAGGACAGGACAAGAGACCCAGTACTTC. This translates into CASSFRTGQETQYF.

In DNA form, the CDR3 reads TGTGCCAGCAGCCCAAGCGGGGGGAACTATGGCTACACCTTC. Its protein is CASSPSGGNYGYTF. V and J are TRBV7-9 and TRBJ1-2, with D maybe TRBD1 (5 bases). V lost 5 bases and J 2 bases, leaving 12 bases between the germline ends. Germline V lookup: CDR1 SEHNR, CDR2 FQNEAQ (reference sequence). This CDR3 is built from 14 residues.

This clonotype was detected ten times or more. The V and J genes are TRBV7-2 and TRBJ2-7; D perhaps matches TRBD2 (6 bases). The germline gives CDR1 SGHTA, CDR2 FQGNSA. V was shortened by 0 bases and J by 2 bases, with 11 bases between the two germline ends. The CDR3 contains 15 residues. The CDR3 region has the DNA TGTGCCAGCAGCTTAGCGGGACTCCTAGCCTACGAGCAGTACTTC. This codes for CASSLAGLLAYEQYF.

This clonotype was seen a few times. The J gene is TRBJ1-4, the V gene TRBV12-3 or TRBV12-4, with TRBD1 identical over 9 bases. Germline trimming cut 5 bases from V and 7 bases from J; bases unmatched to any gene: 8. The CDR3 contains 15 residues. This chain's CDR3 is CASSTSGTGPEKLFF. For the CDR3, the DNA is TGTGCCAGCAGTACCTCCGGGACAGGGCCTGAAAAACTGTTTTTT.

The chain is built from TRBV3-1 and TRBJ2-2, with a weak D call TRBD1 (6 bases). The CDR3 has 17 amino acids. The germline gives CDR1 LGHDT, CDR2 YNNKEL (reference sequence). V shed 4 bases and J shed 1 base, with 16 bases lying between them. Written as DNA, the CDR3 is TGTGCCAGCAGCCTCCTGCCCCCGGGACAGAACACCGGGGAGCTGTTTTTT. It is translated as CASSLLPPGQNTGELFF.

This clonotype was picked up many times. This chain uses TRBV7-2 with TRBJ2-1; D remains unclear. The CDR3 is 18 residues long. Trimming took off 5 bases at V and 1 base at J, with 21 bases between the two ends. Per the germline V gene, CDR1 is SGHTA and CDR2 is FQGNSA. CDR3 nucleotides: TGTGCCAGCAGCCCGACCGAGAATCCCTTAGGATCCTACAATGAGCAGTTCTTC. The encoded protein is CASSPTENPLGSYNEQFF.

In its sample, this clonotype was seen many times. This chain joins TRBV7-2 and TRBJ2-3; 10 nucleotides line up with TRBD2. Losses at the gene ends were 1 base for V and 7 bases for J; bases not matched to a gene: 14. The V gene's germline CDR1 is SGHTA and CDR2 FQGNSA. The CDR3 length is 18 residues. The CDR3: CASSLEAGTSAPTHTQYF. The CDR3 DNA follows: TGTGCCAGCAGCTTAGAGGCGGGGACTAGCGCACCCACCCATACGCAGTATTTT.

The V and J genes are TRBV5-1 and TRBJ2-1, with D possibly being TRBD1 (5 bases). This CDR3 is built from 15 residues. The ends were cut back, 0 bases at V and 6 bases at J, with 13 bases in the middle. Per germline, CDR1 SGHRS and CDR2 YFSETQ. CDR3 protein: CASSLVLQGGNEQFF. CDR3 in DNA: TGCGCCAGCAGCTTGGTGCTGCAGGGTGGCAATGAGCAGTTCTTC.

This rearrangement joins TRBV9 to TRBJ2-7; D possibly matches TRBD1 or TRBD2 (5 bases each). Germline assignment: CDR1 SGDLS and CDR2 YYNGEE. The CDR3 runs 15 residues. Deletions cut 3 bases from V and 2 bases from J, with 15 bases between. The DNA of the CDR3 is TGTGCCAGCAGCGCTGCCGGGACGGGCCCCTACGAGCAGTACTTC. Translation gives CASSAAGTGPYEQYF.

This clonotype has ten or more counts. The J gene is TRBJ1-5, the V gene TRBV12-3 or TRBV12-4, with D unresolved. Trimming removed 10 bases from V and 0 bases from J, with 7 bases in between. The CDR3 spans 12 residues. DNA for the CDR3: TGTGCCACCCAGATTAGCAATCAGCCCCAGCATTTT. As protein: CATQISNQPQHF.

This clonotype is deemed medium-sized (0.01 to 0.1%). The rearrangement links TRBV29-1 to TRBJ1-2; TRBD1 is a possible D gene (5 bases). CDR1 and CDR2 from the germline V gene are SQVTM and ANQGSEA. CDR3 length equals 15 residues. V was trimmed by 0 bases and J by 7 bases, leaving 18 bases between them. CDR3 loop: CSVEDGGWGIGGYTF. The CDR3 DNA follows: TGCAGCGTTGAAGATGGAGGGTGGGGGATTGGTGGCTACACCTTC.

This clonotype appeared a few times. The chain links TRBV12-3 or TRBV12-4 to TRBJ1-1, with a possible D match to TRBD1 (6 bases). Trimming cost V 8 bases and J 7 bases, with 17 bases left between them. CDR3 length equals 13 residues. The CDR3: CASGDSLGGEAFF. The CDR3 coding sequence is TGTGCCAGCGGTGACTCGCTAGGGGGTGAAGCTTTCTTT.

This clonotype has just a few counts. J is TRBJ1-2 and V is TRBV6-5, with D unclear. V lost 0 bases and J lost 5, with 16 bases in between. The CDR3 sequence is 16 residues long. Germline-derived CDR1 and CDR2 are MNHEY and SVGAGI. The CDR3 nucleotides read TGTGCCAGCAGTTACTCAAGGGTCCAGCCGAGTTATGGCTACACCTTC. Translating it yields CASSYSRVQPSYGYTF.

The chain links TRBV6-2 or TRBV6-3 to TRBJ1-5; 10 bases are a match to TRBD1. Unmatched junction bases numbered 25, after V lost 4 bases and J lost 7 bases. Germline V CDR1 and CDR2: MNHEY, SVGEGT. This CDR3 region has 21 residues. In nucleotides, the CDR3 is TGTGCCAGCAGTTCTACTACTTCTAGCGACGCCGGGACAGGGGAGGTCCAGCCCCAGCATTTT. This translates into CASSSTTSSDAGTGEVQPQHF.

This clonotype was seen more than once but under ten times. The rearrangement uses TRBV20-1 and TRBJ2-3; 13 positions match TRBD2. CDR3 length: 14 amino acids. Germline loops: CDR1 DFQATT, CDR2 SNEGSKA (reference sequence). The junction had 6 bases not matched to a gene; V was cut back by 5 bases and J by 7 bases. The CDR3 DNA sequence: TGCAGTGCTCCCGGGACTAGCGGGATCCATACGCAGTATTTT. Translating gives CSAPGTSGIHTQYF.

The rearrangement uses TRBV7-9 and TRBJ2-1, with a weak D call TRBD1 (6 bases). CDR1 is SEHNR, CDR2 FQNEAQ, per germline (reference sequence). CDR3 length: 14 residues. V was shortened by 5 bases and J by 5 bases, with 13 bases between the two germline ends. CDR3 DNA sequence: TGTGCCAGCAGCACGGGACACCACCACAATGAGCAGTTCTTC. Translation gives CASSTGHHHNEQFF.

This chain joins TRBV20-1 and TRBJ1-5; the match to TRBD1 covers 10 bases. The CDR3 totals 16 residues. CDR1 is DFQATT, CDR2 SNEGSKA, per germline (reference sequence). V dropped 2 bases and J dropped 0; count of bases not matched to a gene: 4. The CDR3 DNA is TGCAGTGCTAGACCGGGACAGGGGTATAGCAATCAGCCCCAGCATTTT. Its protein product is CSARPGQGYSNQPQHF.